This T cell receptor beta chain was sequenced in a study of shared clonotypes between healthy human individuals. Study findings and constraints: Sharing across four donors was highest in naive CD4 (roughly 5%) and lowest in memory CD8 (approximately 0.4%).

The authors ran the assay at deep level. The data were produced by immunoSEQ multiplex PCR, yet TCRdb's version contains in-frame clones alone and is incomplete. The sample includes 1,400,000 or so clones, around 98.5% of them seen just once. This CDR3 is 16 amino acids long. Per germline, CDR1 SGDLS and CDR2 YYNGEE. Unmatched junction bases numbered 5, after V lost 2 bases and J lost 1 base. There were only Caucasian adults among the donors, and all lived in Nashville, Tennessee. As for this clone: What it binds is unknown. This same CDR3 is encoded by further DNA sequences in the sample.

The V and J genes are TRBV9 and TRBJ2-5; 10 positions agree with TRBD2. This sequence was found in a young man in good health. The sequenced sample was naive CD4+ T cells sorted from blood. Subset noted: CD45RA+ positively selected. CDR3 nucleotides: TGTGCCAGCAGCGTGGGAACTAGCGGGGTCCAAGAGACCCAGTACTTC. It is translated as CASSVGTSGVQETQYF.